Presented here are 11 T cell receptor beta chains from one specimen sequenced in a study of blood T cell repertoires in COVID-19. Profiling relied on immunoSEQ multiplex PCR, and the TCRdb table lists in-frame clones only, not all of them. Of 80,000 to 90,000 clones listed, 85% are singletons. Sequences were obtained from peripheral blood. The receptors were sampled from a woman between 70 and 85 years old with acute or convalescent COVID-19.

This clone was picked up one time. The rearrangement links TRBV19 to TRBJ1-2; no clear D gene. CDR1 and CDR2 (germline): LNHDA, SQIVND (reference sequence). Trimming stripped 0 bases from V and 7 bases from J, with 12 bases between. This CDR3 has 14 amino acids. In nucleotides, the CDR3 is TGTGCCAGTAGTATAGAAGAGGGTCTCAGTGGCTACACCTTC. As protein: CASSIEEGLSGYTF.

This clone was seen once. V and J are TRBV12-3 or TRBV12-4 and TRBJ2-5; D not certain. V lost 4 bases and J 2 bases, leaving 8 bases between the germline ends. CDR3 length: 13 amino acids. The CDR3 region has the DNA TGTGCCAGCAGTTCTTGGGCGCAAGAGACCCAGTACTTC. Its protein product is CASSSWAQETQYF.

The J gene is TRBJ2-5, the V gene TRBV11-2, with 7 nucleotides matching TRBD2. Germline V gene sequence: CDR1 SGHAT, CDR2 FQNNGV. Trimming removed 5 bases from V and 5 bases from J; junction bases left unmatched: 5. This CDR3 is 13 amino acids long. The CDR3 here is CASSKLARETQYF. DNA for the CDR3: TGTGCCAGCAGCAAACTAGCGCGCGAGACCCAGTACTTC.

This rearrangement joins TRBV4-3 to TRBJ1-2; no firm D call. Germline V gives CDR1 LGHNA, CDR2 YSLEER. The germline V and J ends were trimmed by 1 base and 4 bases, with 10 bases remaining between them. This CDR3 comprises 14 residues. The CDR3 loop reads CASSQAVAGYGYTF. DNA for the CDR3: TGCGCCAGCAGCCAAGCGGTTGCTGGCTATGGCTACACCTTC.

The CDR3 sequence is CASSPRLAGARDTDTQYF. The CDR3 region has the DNA TGTGCCAGCAGCCCTAGGTTAGCGGGGGCTAGGGACACAGATACGCAGTATTTT. The chain is built from TRBV11-2 and TRBJ2-3, with 9 bases that match TRBD2. CDR1 SGHAT and CDR2 FQNNGV come from the germline V gene. There are 18 residues in the CDR3. V trimming: 5 bases; J trimming: 2 bases; junction bases outside the gene matches: 14.

This sequence joins TRBV10-3 and TRBJ2-2, with D perhaps TRBD2 (5 bases). The V end was cut by 5 bases, the J end by 9 bases, with 13 bases between. Germline loops: CDR1 ENHRY, CDR2 SYGVKD. The CDR3 extends over 13 amino acids. CDR3 protein: CAISLTTGRELFF. Here the CDR3 DNA reads TGTGCCATCAGTTTGACTACTGGCCGGGAGCTGTTTTTT.

The chain has TRBV10-1 and TRBJ2-1; 8 nucleotides align to TRBD2. This CDR3 spans 14 amino acids. The germline V gene encodes CDR1 WNHNN and CDR2 SYGVQD (reference sequence). J lost 9 bases, V lost 2 bases, and 6 bases had no gene match. CDR3 bases: TGCGCCAGCAGTGAGGCAGGGGCGGGAGGTGAGCAGTTCTTC. It is translated as CASSEAGAGGEQFF.

This clone was detected only once. The CDR3 protein is CACRTSGSLNEQFF. Here the CDR3 DNA reads TGTGCCTGTAGGACTAGCGGGAGTCTCAATGAGCAGTTCTTC. V is TRBV30 and J is TRBJ2-1; TRBD2 matches 13 bases. The junction had 5 bases not matched to a gene; V was cut back by 6 bases and J by 6 bases. The CDR3 totals 14 residues. Germline V gives CDR1 GTSNPN, CDR2 SVGIG (reference sequence).

The V gene is TRBV3-1 (or the pseudogene TRBV3-2), the J gene TRBJ2-1; D perhaps matches TRBD2 (7 bases). This CDR3 is built from 16 residues. V lost 0 bases, J lost 6 bases, and 15 bases lay in between. Per germline, CDR1 LGHDT and CDR2 YNNKEL (reference sequence). CDR3 protein: CASSQEGAGAFNEQFF. CDR3 in DNA: TGTGCCAGCAGCCAAGAAGGCGCGGGGGCGTTCAATGAGCAGTTCTTC.

The chain carries TRBV6-2 or TRBV6-3 and TRBJ1-5, with 8 bases that match TRBD1. CDR3 size: 13 residues. Unmatched junction bases numbered 4, after V lost 5 bases and J lost 7 bases. CDR1 MNHEY and CDR2 SVGEGT come from the germline V gene. The CDR3 DNA reads as TGTGCCAGCAGTGATACAGGGGGGCAGCCCCAGCATTTT. Its protein product is CASSDTGGQPQHF.

The genes are TRBV3-1 (or the pseudogene TRBV3-2) and TRBJ2-1; 8 nucleotides match TRBD2. Germline trimming cut 7 bases from V and 8 bases from J; bases unmatched to any gene: 19. This CDR3 is 17 amino acids long. Germline loops: CDR1 LGHDT, CDR2 YNNKEL (reference sequence). The CDR3 DNA reads TGTGCCAGCACTAAAGGGGTAAAAGCGGGAGCCCCCCATGAGCAGTTCTTC. Translating it yields CASTKGVKAGAPHEQFF.